The 15 T cell receptor beta chains below come from one sample, sequenced in a study of beta chain features in type 1 diabetes. Regarding the study as a whole: Among patients with Type 1 diabetes, TCRB CDR3s were moderately but significantly shorter in every one of the four CD4+ subsets.

Reverse transcribing all isolated RNA meant expressed TCRB transcripts were sequenced. Clones were read by immunoSEQ multiplex PCR, and TCRdb kept only the in-frame ones, dropping some. The table includes about 650,000 clones, approximately 13% detected once. Their target antigens are unknown. Sequencing was done on a sample of naive CD4+ T cells from blood. The receptors derive from a man aged 25 to 40 with type 1 diabetes.

V is TRBV19 and J is TRBJ1-1, with no clear D. Germline V gives CDR1 LNHDA, CDR2 SQIVND (reference sequence). The germline V and J ends were trimmed by 3 bases and 1 base, with 9 bases remaining between them. The CDR3 spans 14 residues. Written as DNA, the CDR3 is TGTGCCAGTAGTATCCAGGCGGCGAACACTGAAGCTTTCTTT. Translation: CASSIQAANTEAFF.

V is TRBV25-1 and J is TRBJ2-1; possibly TRBD1 for D (5 bases). CDR1 and CDR2 (germline): MGHDK, SYGVNS. The CDR3 extends over 15 amino acids. V gave up 0 bases and J gave up 6 bases, with 12 bases separating them. DNA for the CDR3: TGTGCCAGCAGTGAATATACGGACACTTCCAATGAGCAGTTCTTC. Its protein is CASSEYTDTSNEQFF.

V is TRBV5-4 and J is TRBJ2-1; 14 nucleotides line up with TRBD2. Germline V CDR1 and CDR2: SGHNT, YYREEE (reference sequence). Trimming took 4 bases from V and 1 from J; bases not matched to a gene: 4. CDR3 length: 17 amino acids. The CDR3 sequence is CASSKRTSGGSYNEQFF. The CDR3, as DNA: TGTGCCAGCAGCAAGAGGACTAGCGGGGGGTCCTACAATGAGCAGTTCTTC. Looking up the rest from reference TRBV5-4 and TRBJ2-1 gives the full variable domain: ETGVTQSPTHLIKTRGQQVTLRCSSQSGHNTVSWYQQALGQGPQFIFQYYREEENGRGNFPPRFSGLQFPNYSSELNVNALELDDSALYLCASSKRTSGGSYNEQFFGPGTRLTVL.

This clone has more than one count but fewer than ten. The same CDR3 is also encoded by other DNA sequences in this sample. The chain has TRBV7-2 and TRBJ2-2; D is undetermined. The CDR3 loop spans 13 amino acids. CDR1 SGHTA and CDR2 FQGNSA come from the germline V gene. V was shortened by 5 bases and J by 1 base, with 5 bases between the two germline ends. DNA of the CDR3: TGTGCCAGCAGCCTCCGGAACACCGGGGAGCTGTTTTTT. This codes for CASSLRNTGELFF. Full variable domain (rest looked up from reference TRBV7-2 and TRBJ2-2): GAGVSQSPSNKVTEKGKDVELRCDPISGHTALYWYRQSLGQGLEFLIYFQGNSAPDKSGLPSDRFSAERTGGSVSTLTIQRTQQEDSAVYLCASSLRNTGELFFGEGSRLTVL.

This clone was seen a few times. The rearrangement links TRBV10-3 to TRBJ2-2; D remains unclear. Germline V gene sequence: CDR1 ENHRY, CDR2 SYGVKD. This CDR3 region has 13 residues. V lost 6 bases and J 3 bases, leaving 8 bases between the germline ends. DNA of the CDR3: TGTGCCATCAGGATGGGTGACACCGGGGAGCTGTTTTTT. As protein: CAIRMGDTGELFF.

This clone occurred a few times. The chain carries TRBV29-1 and TRBJ1-4; a weak D match, TRBD1 (6 bases). V lost 6 bases to trimming and J lost 8 bases, with 19 bases between them. The CDR3 is made up of 14 amino acids. The V gene's germline CDR1 is SQVTM and CDR2 ANQGSEA. The CDR3 spells CSVGAKYIPEKLFF. As DNA, the CDR3 is TGCAGCGTGGGGGCCAAGTACATTCCAGAAAAACTGTTTTTT. The variable domain in full, completed from reference TRBV29-1 and TRBJ1-4, reads SAVISQKPSRDICQRGTSLTIQCQVDSQVTMMFWYRQQPGQSLTLIATANQGSEATYESGFVIDKFPISRPNLTFSTLTVSNMSPEDSSIYLCSVGAKYIPEKLFFGSGTQLSVL.

This clone turned up a few times. The J gene is TRBJ2-3, the V gene TRBV27, with D unclear. Germline V gene data show CDR1 as MNHEY and CDR2 as SMNVEV (reference sequence). The CDR3 has 14 residues. V was shortened by 5 bases and J by 0 bases, with 9 bases between the two germline ends. This CDR3 is CASSRTFSTDTQYF. For the CDR3, the DNA is TGTGCCAGCAGTCGTACTTTTAGCACAGATACGCAGTATTTT.

This clone was detected a few times. The chain's CDR3 is CASSSGTSGADTQYF. Written as DNA, the CDR3 is TGCGCCAGCAGCTCCGGGACTAGCGGGGCCGATACGCAGTATTTT. This sequence joins TRBV5-1 and TRBJ2-3; 13 positions match TRBD2. Trimming removed 3 bases from V and 6 bases from J; junction bases left unmatched: 4. CDR1 SGHRS and CDR2 YFSETQ come from the germline V gene. The CDR3 totals 15 residues.

The rearrangement uses TRBV10-3 and TRBJ2-7, with 8 bases aligning to TRBD1. Per germline, CDR1 ENHRY and CDR2 SYGVKD. V shed 8 bases and J 2 bases; nucleotides not matched to a gene: 5. The CDR3 is made up of 13 amino acids. The CDR3 DNA reads as TGTGCCATCGGACAGGGCGCTACCTACGAGCAGTACTTC. This sequence encodes CAIGQGATYEQYF.

The chain is built from TRBV7-6 and TRBJ1-5; TRBD1 agrees at 7 bases. V lost 1 base, J lost 4 bases, and 4 bases stayed unmatched. The CDR3 spans 15 residues. Germline-derived CDR1 and CDR2 are SGHVS and FNYEAQ. The CDR3 DNA sequence: TGTGCCAGCAGCTTAGGAACAGGGGAGAATCAGCCCCAGCATTTT. Its translation is CASSLGTGENQPQHF.

This clone was seen a handful of times. The chain joins TRBV30 to TRBJ1-4, with a tentative D call TRBD1 (5 bases). V was trimmed by 4 bases and J by 7 bases, leaving 19 bases between them. The germline gives CDR1 GTSNPN, CDR2 SVGIG (reference sequence). CDR3 size: 15 residues. The CDR3 DNA is TGTGCCTGGACCCCTGCGGGCAGGGAAAGTGAAAAACTGTTTTTT. Translating it yields CAWTPAGRESEKLFF.

CDR3 residues: CASSLAGKIQETQYF. CDR3 bases: TGTGCCAGCAGCTTAGCAGGGAAAATCCAAGAGACCCAGTACTTC. V and J are TRBV7-9 and TRBJ2-5; unclear D gene. In germline, CDR1 is SEHNR, CDR2 FQNEAQ (reference sequence). V lost 0 bases and J lost 1, with 9 bases in between. The CDR3 has 15 amino acids.

The V gene is TRBV18, the J gene TRBJ1-5; 10 bases match TRBD1. Germline CDR1 reads KGHSH; CDR2 reads LQKENI. Losses at the gene ends were 3 bases for V and 5 bases for J; bases not matched to a gene: 7. The CDR3 extends over 16 amino acids. CDR3 sequence: CASSPTDRGSDQPQHF. In DNA, the CDR3 is TGTGCCAGCTCACCCACGGACAGGGGGTCCGATCAGCCCCAGCATTTT. The full variable domain, with the rest looked up from reference TRBV18 and TRBJ1-5, is NAGVMQNPRHLVRRRGQEARLRCSPMKGHSHVYWYRQLPEEGLKFMVYLQKENIIDESGMPKERFSAEFPKEGPSILRIQQVVRGDSAAYFCASSPTDRGSDQPQHFGDGTRLSIL.

V usage is TRBV5-1 and J usage is TRBJ2-1, with D tentatively TRBD1 or TRBD2 (5 bases each). Germline V gives CDR1 SGHRS, CDR2 YFSETQ. V dropped 4 bases and J dropped 5 bases, with 13 bases sitting between them. The CDR3 is 14 amino acids. The CDR3 DNA is TGCGCCAGCAGCCCGGGGACGGAGGACAATGAGCAGTTCTTC. It yields the protein CASSPGTEDNEQFF.

This clone was observed a handful of times. The chain is built from TRBV9 and TRBJ1-4, with 7 bases identical to TRBD1. The CDR3 runs to 15 residues. The germline gives CDR1 SGDLS, CDR2 YYNGEE. The J segment lost 5 bases and the V segment lost 4 bases, leaving 8 bases of the junction unmatched. CDR3 sequence (DNA): TGTGCCAGCAGCCGAACAGGGGTAGCCAATGAAAAACTGTTTTTT. Translating gives CASSRTGVANEKLFF.